These 26 T cell receptor beta chains share one sample of origin, sequenced in a study of PD-1 blockade in classical Hodgkin lymphoma (dated by TCRdb to the early 2020s). The time point label here, explained by the study, means: cycle 1 day 1 (C1D1), immediately before nivolumab initiation. Every trial patient had relapsed after autologous stem cell transplantation, and cohorts A, B and C differed in prior brentuximab vedotin exposure. Library generation was performed with the immunoSEQ multiplex PCR assay. Here the immuneACCESS table is served through TCRdb, limited to in-frame sequences with V and J called. Missing clones are a known gap in these copies; in checked studies unresolved V genes cover under half, and the rest lacks a known reason. Present in this sample are around 13,000 clones, 92% of which were seen just once. The biggest ten clones account for approximately 22% of the sample. Sequenced here: peripheral blood mononuclear cells (PBMCs), sampled at baseline. These receptors were taken from a human donor with classical Hodgkin lymphoma.

The chain is built from TRBV27 and TRBJ2-2; 11 positions match TRBD1. This CDR3 is 15 amino acids long. Per the germline V gene, CDR1 is MNHEY and CDR2 is SMNVEV (reference sequence). Unmatched junction bases numbered 5, after V lost 6 bases and J lost 5 bases. The CDR3 protein is CASRPGQGVTGELFF. Here the CDR3 DNA reads TGTGCCAGCAGACCGGGACAGGGGGTTACCGGGGAGCTGTTTTTT.

The V gene is TRBV18, the J gene TRBJ1-2, with TRBD1 matching over 7 bases. The trim removed 5 bases at V and 4 bases at J, leaving 7 bases unmatched. CDR3 length equals 14 residues. Germline V gene sequence: CDR1 KGHSH, CDR2 LQKENI. The CDR3 DNA sequence: TGTGCCAGCTCAGATTGGGACAGCATCTATGGCTACACCTTC. Translated, it gives CASSDWDSIYGYTF.

V and J are TRBV10-3 and TRBJ1-1; D might be TRBD1 (6 bases). This CDR3 comprises 16 residues. Trimming left V 0 bases short and J 6 bases short, with 17 bases between. CDR1 is ENHRY and CDR2 is SYGVKD in the germline V gene. CDR3 nucleotide sequence: TGTGCCATCAGTGAGTCCTTCGCGGGGGCGAGGCCTGAAGCTTTCTTT. It is translated as CAISESFAGARPEAFF.

The CDR3: CAISDKQGAAGELFF. Here the CDR3 DNA reads TGTGCCATCAGTGATAAACAGGGGGCCGCCGGGGAGCTGTTTTTT. This chain joins TRBV10-3 and TRBJ2-2; 9 positions agree with TRBD1. Germline CDR1 is ENHRY and CDR2 is SYGVKD. The length of the CDR3 is 15 residues. J lost 6 bases, V lost 3 bases, and 5 bases had no gene match.

The chain links TRBV10-3 to TRBJ2-3; weak D call: TRBD1 (5 bases). Trimming pared 2 bases from V and 7 bases from J, leaving 13 bases between. This CDR3 has 14 residues. In germline, CDR1 is ENHRY, CDR2 SYGVKD. CDR3 protein: CAISEPRQPYTQYF. In DNA, the CDR3 is TGTGCCATCAGTGAGCCTCGACAGCCTTATACGCAGTATTTT.

CDR3 bases: TGTGCCAGCTCACCAACACTGGAGAATGAAAAACTGTTTTTT. The encoded protein is CASSPTLENEKLFF. J is TRBJ1-4 and V is TRBV18; D remains ambiguous. The V end lost 2 bases, the J end lost 5 bases, and 9 bases lay between the germline ends. CDR3 length: 14 amino acids. Germline V gene data show CDR1 as KGHSH and CDR2 as LQKENI. Based on the CDR3 plus reference TRBV18 and TRBJ1-4, the full variable domain is NAGVMQNPRHLVRRRGQEARLRCSPMKGHSHVYWYRQLPEEGLKFMVYLQKENIIDESGMPKERFSAEFPKEGPSILRIQQVVRGDSAAYFCASSPTLENEKLFFGSGTQLSVL.

V usage is TRBV13 and J usage is TRBJ2-7; a possible D gene is TRBD1 (6 bases). The V gene lost 2 bases and the J gene lost 3 bases, with 14 bases spanning the gap. The germline CDR1 and CDR2 sequences are PRHDT and FYEKMQ (reference sequence). There are 15 residues in the CDR3. The CDR3: CASSLSQDRDYEQYF. The CDR3 nucleotides read TGTGCCAGCAGCTTATCCCAGGACAGAGACTACGAGCAGTACTTC.

The genes are TRBV5-1 and TRBJ1-1; possible D gene TRBD1, 6 bases. The germline CDR1 and CDR2 sequences are SGHRS and YFSETQ. The CDR3 covers 14 residues. Trimming cost V 6 bases and J 1 base, with 13 bases left between them. CDR3 nucleotide sequence: TGCGCCAGCACCCTGGACAGTACGAACACTGAAGCTTTCTTT. This gives the protein CASTLDSTNTEAFF.

The chain links TRBV29-1 to TRBJ2-1; D uncertain. The V gene lost 5 bases and the J gene lost 0 bases, with 8 bases spanning the gap. Germline V CDR1 and CDR2: SQVTM, ANQGSEA. CDR3 size: 13 residues. CDR3: CSVYRSSYNEQFF. The CDR3 DNA sequence: TGCAGCGTTTATAGGAGCTCCTACAATGAGCAGTTCTTC.

The chain uses TRBV29-1 and TRBJ2-7; D may correspond to TRBD1 or TRBD2 (5 bases each). The CDR3 length is 13 residues. Deletions cut 6 bases from V and 3 bases from J, with 15 bases between. Germline CDR1 is SQVTM and CDR2 is ANQGSEA. In nucleotides, the CDR3 is TGCAGCGTAACCGGGACGGGGATCTACGAGCAGTACTTC. It specifies CSVTGTGIYEQYF.

This clone has only one observation. The chain links TRBV29-1 to TRBJ1-2; 9 bases are a match to TRBD1. CDR3 length: 14 residues. V lost 3 bases, J lost 2 bases, and 4 bases stayed unmatched. Germline V lookup: CDR1 SQVTM, CDR2 ANQGSEA. CDR3 in DNA: TGCAGCGTTGATAGGACAGGGGACAACTATGGCTACACCTTC. Its protein product is CSVDRTGDNYGYTF.

This chain connects TRBV5-1 to TRBJ1-2; D is perhaps TRBD1 (5 bases). The CDR3 has 14 residues. Trimming took 4 bases from V and 1 from J, leaving 11 bases between them. Germline CDR1 SGHRS, CDR2 YFSETQ. The CDR3 nucleotides read TGCGCCAGCAGCCGTACCGACAGTAACTATGGCTACACCTTC. Amino acids: CASSRTDSNYGYTF.

The V gene is TRBV7-3, the J gene TRBJ1-1, with 8 bases identical to TRBD1. The CDR3 runs 16 residues. The trim removed 6 bases at V and 0 bases at J, leaving 9 bases unmatched. Germline V gene sequence: CDR1 SGHTA, CDR2 FQGTGA. CDR3 sequence reads: CASSWGQAMMNTEAFF. For the CDR3, the DNA is TGTGCCAGCAGTTGGGGACAGGCCATGATGAACACTGAAGCTTTCTTT.

This chain links TRBV5-1 with TRBJ1-1, with a weak D call TRBD1 (5 bases). Germline assignment: CDR1 SGHRS and CDR2 YFSETQ. Deletions cut 5 bases from V and 1 base from J, with 15 bases between. The CDR3 is made up of 15 amino acids. Here the CDR3 reads CASRVFGGTNTEAFF. CDR3 bases: TGCGCCAGCAGAGTATTTGGGGGAACGAACACTGAAGCTTTCTTT.

The CDR3, as DNA: TGTGCCAGCAGCTTTGAGGAGAACACTGAAGCTTTCTTT. This gives the protein CASSFEENTEAFF. This sequence joins TRBV7-9 and TRBJ1-1; D gene unclear. The V gene's germline CDR1 is SEHNR and CDR2 FQNEAQ (reference sequence). Trimming left V 3 bases short and J 1 base short, with 6 bases between. The CDR3 runs 13 residues.

V gene TRBV2 combines with J gene TRBJ2-2; 8 bases are a match to TRBD1. Germline V gives CDR1 SNHLY, CDR2 FYNNEI. Trimming removed 4 bases from V and 7 bases from J; junction bases left unmatched: 2. The CDR3 contains 13 residues. The CDR3 DNA follows: TGTGCCAGCAGTGGACAGGGGAGCGGGGAGCTGTTTTTT. Protein: CASSGQGSGELFF.

The rearrangement uses TRBV10-1 and TRBJ2-1; D may match TRBD1 or TRBD2 (5 bases each). The germline CDR1 and CDR2 sequences are WNHNN and SYGVQD (reference sequence). With 2 bases removed from V and 7 bases from J, the gap between germline ends came to 12 bases. The CDR3 contains 14 residues. This CDR3 reads CASSEGTFGNEQFF. As DNA, the CDR3 is TGCGCCAGCAGTGAGGGGACGTTTGGGAATGAGCAGTTCTTC.

The CDR3 spells CASSLGVDGYTF. The CDR3 coding sequence is TGTGCCAGCAGCCTTGGTGTCGATGGCTACACCTTC. The V and J genes are TRBV14 and TRBJ1-2; D unresolved. With 4 bases removed from V and 6 bases from J, the gap between germline ends came to 9 bases. This CDR3 has 12 residues. Germline V gives CDR1 SGHDN, CDR2 FVKESK.

The V and J genes are TRBV27 and TRBJ2-7; perhaps TRBD2 as D (6 bases). The CDR3 sequence is 17 residues long. Trimming took off 6 bases at V and 0 bases at J, with 21 bases between the two ends. Germline CDR1 MNHEY, CDR2 SMNVEV (reference sequence). CDR3: CASRGTWGRPNSYEQYF. The CDR3 bases are TGTGCCAGCAGGGGGACCTGGGGGAGGCCAAACTCCTACGAGCAGTACTTC.

The V gene is TRBV10-3, the J gene TRBJ1-5; 9 positions match TRBD1. This CDR3 is built from 16 residues. Unmatched junction bases numbered 1, after V lost 0 bases and J lost 1 base. Per the germline V gene, CDR1 is ENHRY and CDR2 is SYGVKD. Here the CDR3 DNA reads TGTGCCATCAGTGAGTCGGGGACAGGGAGCAATCAGCCCCAGCATTTT. This codes for CAISESGTGSNQPQHF.

The chain couples TRBV27 to TRBJ2-3, with TRBD2 identical over 9 bases. V lost 7 bases, J lost 2 bases, and 7 bases stayed unmatched. Germline V gives CDR1 MNHEY, CDR2 SMNVEV (reference sequence). The CDR3 is 15 amino acids. The CDR3 sequence is CASTLSGGITDTQYF. The CDR3 DNA reads as TGTGCCAGCACCCTGAGCGGGGGGATCACAGATACGCAGTATTTT.

This clone was counted once. The V gene is TRBV11-2, the J gene TRBJ2-3; either TRBD1 or TRBD2 may supply D (7 bases each). The CDR3 loop spans 15 amino acids. Germline CDR1 SGHAT, CDR2 FQNNGV. Trimming removed 6 bases from V and 5 bases from J, with 18 bases in between. The CDR3 reads CASSQGGLFKDTQYF. The CDR3 DNA reads TGTGCCAGCAGTCAGGGGGGGCTGTTCAAAGATACGCAGTATTTT.

The gene calls are TRBV5-1 and TRBJ2-3; no reliable D call. Per germline, CDR1 SGHRS and CDR2 YFSETQ. Between the trimmed V and J ends, which lost 6 bases and 4 bases, there was a span of 15 bases. There are 14 residues in the CDR3. CDR3 nucleotides: TGCGCCAGCACCTATGGGAACGGTCCAGATACGCAGTATTTT. It yields the protein CASTYGNGPDTQYF.

J is TRBJ1-5 and V is TRBV28; D is possibly TRBD1 (6 bases). The CDR3 is 15 residues long. Between the trimmed V and J ends, which lost 3 bases and 1 base, there was a span of 10 bases. Germline V CDR1 and CDR2: MDHEN, SYDVKM. CDR3 DNA: TGTGCCAGCAGTTTGGACAGACTAAGCAATCAGCCCCAGCATTTT. Encoded protein: CASSLDRLSNQPQHF. The complete variable domain, with remaining parts taken from reference TRBV28 and TRBJ1-5, reads DVKVTQSSRYLVKRTGEKVFLECVQDMDHENMFWYRQDPGLGLRLIYFSYDVKMKEKGDIPEGYSVSREKKERFSLILESASTNQTSMYLCASSLDRLSNQPQHFGDGTRLSIL.

This clone was observed a single time. The V and J genes are TRBV2 and TRBJ2-5; D might be TRBD1 or TRBD2, each matching 5 bases. CDR3 length: 14 residues. V lost 5 bases and J lost 3, with 13 bases in between. CDR1 SNHLY and CDR2 FYNNEI come from the germline V gene. The DNA for the CDR3 is TGTGCCAGCAGTCCTGGGACGGCAGAAGAGACCCAGTACTTC. Protein product: CASSPGTAEETQYF.

The chain employs TRBV7-2 and TRBJ2-7; 11 positions match TRBD2. V lost 5 bases, J lost 6 bases, and 12 bases stayed unmatched. Germline lookup yields CDR1 SGHTA and CDR2 FQGNSA. The CDR3 totals 16 residues. CDR3 sequence (DNA): TGTGCCAGCAGCCCAGCCCGACTAGCGGGACTTAGCGAGCAGTACTTC. Protein product: CASSPARLAGLSEQYF.